This T cell receptor beta chain was sequenced during a study of blood T cells in healthy people across ages. For the study at large: Per two T cells, about one barcoded beta molecule was captured through template switching.

With a J-beta primer mix and a sample-barcoded 5' primer, a second PCR ran 7 to 11 cycles. One entry per CDR3 protein, called by TCRdb with MiXCR from the 5' RACE reads. The sample lists fewer than 900,000 distinct CDR3 sequences; 30% to 45% were seen once. Between the trimmed V and J ends, which lost 10 bases and 5 bases, there was a span of 18 bases. Germline values: CDR1 SGHNT, CDR2 YYREEE (reference sequence). The CDR3 loop spans 14 amino acids. Study-wide points: Relative to aged donors, long-lived donors carried more naive CD4+ cells and displayed higher diversity.

This clonotype was seen a handful of times. Its target is not known. The chain carries TRBV5-4 and TRBJ2-2; no clear D gene. The specimen sequenced was blood. This TCR was recovered from a man between 18 and 35 years old in good health. The CDR3 nucleotides are TGTGCCTGGCTGCGCGGCAGCCAGACCGGGGAGCTGTTTTTT. This gives the protein CAWLRGSQTGELFF.